This entry concerns a single T cell receptor beta chain. Libraries were prepared by immunoSEQ multiplex PCR; TCRdb keeps only in-frame clonotypes and omits some of them. Here the sample spans about 660,000 clones, around 89% being singletons. Germline lookup yields CDR1 WSHSY and CDR2 SAAADI. Deletions cut 2 bases from V and 2 bases from J, with 14 bases between. The CDR3 is 16 residues long. This entry belongs to a study of shared T cell receptors in the human thymus. The same specimen was also included in a second study, on human thymus T cells. In that study: From resections taken during corrective heart surgery, the thymus tissue was obtained. Highly overlapping thymic repertoires among unrelated individuals were reported in related research.

Sequenced sample: thymocytes. The sequence was obtained from a boy under two years old with a congenital heart defect. This rearrangement joins TRBV10-2 to TRBJ2-3; D may be TRBD2 (6 bases). This CDR3 reads CASSEIRGRLTDTQYF. The CDR3 nucleotides are TGCGCCAGCAGTGAGATACGGGGGAGGCTCACAGATACGCAGTATTTT.